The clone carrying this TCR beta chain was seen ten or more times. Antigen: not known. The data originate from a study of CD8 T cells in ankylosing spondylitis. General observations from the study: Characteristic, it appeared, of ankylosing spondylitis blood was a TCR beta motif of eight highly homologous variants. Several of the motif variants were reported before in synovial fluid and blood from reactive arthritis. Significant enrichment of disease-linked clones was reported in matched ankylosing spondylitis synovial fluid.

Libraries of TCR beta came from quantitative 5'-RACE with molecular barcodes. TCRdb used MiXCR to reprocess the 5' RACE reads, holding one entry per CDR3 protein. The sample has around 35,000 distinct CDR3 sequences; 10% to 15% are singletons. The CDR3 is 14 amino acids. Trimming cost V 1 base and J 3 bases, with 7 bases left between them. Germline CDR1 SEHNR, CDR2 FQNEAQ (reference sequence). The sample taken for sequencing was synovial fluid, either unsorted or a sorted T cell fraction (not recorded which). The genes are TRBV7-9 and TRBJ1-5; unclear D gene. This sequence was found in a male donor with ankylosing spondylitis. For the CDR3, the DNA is TGTGCCAGCAGCTTAGGGGCCGCCAATCAGCCCCAGCATTTT. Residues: CASSLGAANQPQHF.